This TCR beta chain derives from a study of blood T cell repertoires in COVID-19. Across the study: There were acute and convalescent COVID-19 samples, and they came from the United States, Italy and Spain.

From germline, CDR1 is SGDLS and CDR2 YYNGEE. Trimming stripped 2 bases from V and 0 bases from J, with 18 bases between. This CDR3 is built from 18 residues. As handled by the study authors: How many nucleated cells were present was estimated from reference gene primer amplification. Profiled with immunoSEQ multiplex PCR; TCRdb holds only in-frame clones, not every one. That table supplies the V and J calls and clone size; D and trimming were determined from the DNA. The top ten hold less than 3% of the sample, which has about 22,000 clones, 80% to 95% seen once. Sample: peripheral blood. The chain employs TRBV9 and TRBJ2-1; D may be TRBD2 (6 bases). The receptor was derived from a man between 65 and 85 years old with acute or convalescent COVID-19. The CDR3 loop reads CASSVHPLGRGSYNEQFF. The CDR3 DNA reads TGTGCCAGCAGCGTTCATCCCCTGGGGCGGGGCTCCTACAATGAGCAGTTCTTC.